The next 22 T cell receptor beta chains were all read from a single sample in a study of response to subunit inactivated influenza vaccine. TCRdb reprocessed the RT-PCR reads with MiXCR, giving one entry per CDR3 protein. This table has more than 600,000 distinct CDR3 sequences, 15% to 20% appearing once. This material consisted of PBMCs from blood, taken around 5 days after vaccination. These receptors were obtained from a man between 50 and 59 years old who received an inactivated influenza vaccine.

The chain links TRBV6-1 to TRBJ2-7, with TRBD1 matching 9 bases. In germline, CDR1 is MNHNS, CDR2 SASEGT. V was pared by 6 bases and J by 0 bases, with 3 bases of the junction left unmatched. This CDR3 comprises 14 residues. The CDR3 DNA reads as TGTGCCAGCAGACGGGACAGGGTCTCCTACGAGCAGTACTTC. It yields the protein CASRRDRVSYEQYF.

The sample holds a few counts of this clonotype. The gene calls are TRBV6-1 and TRBJ2-5; 9 bases map to TRBD2. Unmatched junction bases numbered 5, after V lost 4 bases and J lost 2 bases. The CDR3 is made up of 15 amino acids. CDR1 and CDR2 (germline): MNHNS, SASEGT. The CDR3 DNA sequence: TGTGCCAGCAGTGCGCGGGGACTAGCTCAAGAGACCCAGTACTTC. Translation: CASSARGLAQETQYF.

The chain has TRBV4-1 and TRBJ2-3; 8 bases fit TRBD1. With V trimmed by 1 base and J by 2 bases, 11 bases remained unmatched. The V gene's germline CDR1 is MGHRA and CDR2 YSYEKL. This CDR3 has 18 residues. CDR3 bases: TGCGCCAGCAGCCAAGTTACGCCCGGGGACAGGCCCACAGATACGCAGTATTTT. Translating gives CASSQVTPGDRPTDTQYF.

This rearrangement joins TRBV20-1 to TRBJ1-5; TRBD1 agrees at 7 bases. This CDR3 is built from 14 residues. The germline V gene encodes CDR1 DFQATT and CDR2 SNEGSKA (reference sequence). J gave up 3 bases and V 3 bases, and 5 bases lay outside the gene matches. The DNA of the CDR3 is TGCAGTGCTAGCTTCGGGACAGACAATCAGCCCCAGCATTTT. Amino acid sequence: CSASFGTDNQPQHF.

This clonotype was recorded at least ten times. The chain joins TRBV6-1 to TRBJ2-1; 9 bases agree with TRBD1. Germline V gives CDR1 MNHNS, CDR2 SASEGT. Trimming cost V 6 bases and J 10 bases; bases outside gene matches: 10. The CDR3 consists of 14 residues. The DNA for the CDR3 is TGTGCCAGCAGCTCCGGGACAGGGACCTCAGAGCAGTTCTTC. Its translation: CASSSGTGTSEQFF.

The table lists this clonotype with a few counts. The chain carries TRBV20-1 and TRBJ1-2; 10 bases fit TRBD1. The ends lost 0 bases at V and 4 bases at J; junction bases unmatched: 2. Germline loops: CDR1 DFQATT, CDR2 SNEGSKA (reference sequence). The CDR3 runs 14 residues. The CDR3 DNA is TGCAGTGCTAGAGATAGGACAGGGGGCTATGGCTACACCTTC. Its protein is CSARDRTGGYGYTF.

The sample holds a few counts of this clonotype. The V gene is TRBV7-2, the J gene TRBJ1-1; 8 nucleotides agree with TRBD1. From germline, CDR1 is SGHTA and CDR2 FQGNSA. V gave up 4 bases and J gave up 7 bases; unmatched junction bases: 8. The CDR3 is 14 amino acids. The CDR3 protein is CASSSSGQGLEAFF. CDR3 DNA sequence: TGTGCCAGCAGCTCATCAGGACAGGGCCTTGAAGCTTTCTTT.

The chain has TRBV10-2 and TRBJ2-5; 9 positions agree with TRBD2. Losses at the gene ends were 8 bases for V and 5 bases for J; bases not matched to a gene: 6. This CDR3 is 13 amino acids long. Germline V gives CDR1 WSHSY, CDR2 SAAADI. This chain's CDR3 is CASGAGGRETQYF. The CDR3 DNA follows: TGCGCCAGCGGAGCGGGGGGCCGGGAGACCCAGTACTTC.

V is TRBV9 and J is TRBJ2-7; tentative D call: TRBD1 (5 bases). Germline values: CDR1 SGDLS, CDR2 YYNGEE. This CDR3 contains 16 residues. Trimming pared 3 bases from V and 0 bases from J, leaving 16 bases between. CDR3 in amino acids: CASSARQFPSSYEQYF. The CDR3 DNA sequence: TGTGCCAGCAGCGCCAGACAGTTCCCCAGCTCCTACGAGCAGTACTTC.

J is TRBJ2-5 and V is TRBV3-1, with 7 positions matching TRBD1. Germline-derived CDR1 and CDR2 are LGHDT and YNNKEL (reference sequence). The CDR3 length is 16 residues. V lost 0 bases and J lost 3; bases outside the gene matches: 7. CDR3 residues: CASSQEPGTGEETQYF. As DNA, the CDR3 is TGTGCCAGCAGCCAAGAGCCAGGTACAGGGGAAGAGACCCAGTACTTC.

The chain is built from TRBV6-6 and TRBJ2-1, with D perhaps given as TRBD1 or TRBD2 (5 bases each). Per germline, CDR1 MNHNY and CDR2 SVGAGI (reference sequence). The CDR3 extends over 13 amino acids. V lost 10 bases to trimming and J lost 0 bases, with 10 bases between them. The DNA for the CDR3 is TGTGCCACCAGGGACGGCTCCTACAATGAGCAGTTCTTC. This codes for CATRDGSYNEQFF.

This clonotype was counted a single time. V usage is TRBV9 and J usage is TRBJ2-5; the D gene is possibly TRBD1 (6 bases). Germline-derived CDR1 and CDR2 are SGDLS and YYNGEE. This CDR3 region has 16 residues. V lost 0 bases and J 0 bases, leaving 12 bases between the germline ends. CDR3 loop: CASSVGDKVYQETQYF. Here the CDR3 DNA reads TGTGCCAGCAGCGTAGGGGACAAAGTGTACCAAGAGACCCAGTACTTC.

This clonotype was detected a few times. This chain links TRBV9 with TRBJ2-1; 8 bases align to TRBD2. This CDR3 region has 16 residues. The ends lost 3 bases at V and 4 bases at J; junction bases unmatched: 9. In germline, CDR1 is SGDLS, CDR2 YYNGEE. The DNA of the CDR3 is TGTGCCAGCAGCGCCTTAGCGGGACCCTCTTACAATGAGCAGTTCTTC. Protein sequence: CASSALAGPSYNEQFF.

The chain links TRBV29-1 to TRBJ2-4, with D unresolved. V lost 7 bases and J lost 0, with 10 bases in between. CDR3 length: 13 residues. Germline V gives CDR1 SQVTM, CDR2 ANQGSEA. The CDR3 coding sequence is TGCAGCGCCAAATTACTAGCCAAAAACATTCAGTACTTC. Protein sequence: CSAKLLAKNIQYF.

This clonotype was seen once. The gene calls are TRBV29-1 and TRBJ2-7; D possibly corresponds to TRBD2 (7 bases). The CDR3 has 13 amino acids. Germline assignment: CDR1 SQVTM and CDR2 ANQGSEA. Trimming cost V 2 bases and J 6 bases, with 14 bases left between them. CDR3 loop: CSVEPPGGREQYF. CDR3 coding DNA: TGCAGCGTTGAACCCCCGGGGGGCCGCGAGCAGTACTTC.

In this sample, this clonotype turned up a few times. This chain links TRBV29-1 with TRBJ2-7; TRBD1 agrees at 7 bases. Germline lookup yields CDR1 SQVTM and CDR2 ANQGSEA. CDR3 length equals 16 residues. V dropped 4 bases and J dropped 4; count of bases not matched to a gene: 16. CDR3 DNA: TGCAGCGTTGTTATGGCTGTAGGGGGCCGATTGTACGAGCAGTACTTC. Protein product: CSVVMAVGGRLYEQYF.

The table lists this clonotype with a count of one. The rearrangement joins TRBV28 to TRBJ2-1; the D call may be TRBD1 or TRBD2 (5 bases each). The germline CDR1 and CDR2 sequences are MDHEN and SYDVKM. The CDR3 extends over 18 amino acids. Trimming removed 5 bases at V and 6 bases at J, with 26 bases between. The CDR3 sequence: CASSPPRPGPGMTNEQFF. Here the CDR3 DNA reads TGTGCCAGCAGTCCCCCTCGGCCGGGGCCGGGTATGACCAATGAGCAGTTCTTC.

V is TRBV9 and J is TRBJ2-1; D possibly corresponds to TRBD1 (6 bases). Germline loops: CDR1 SGDLS, CDR2 YYNGEE. Trimming shortened V by 4 bases and J by 0 bases, and 17 bases separated the two germline ends. The CDR3 covers 17 residues. Written as DNA, the CDR3 is TGTGCCAGCAGCCCGGAGACAGGCTACCGCTCCTACAATGAGCAGTTCTTC. Encoded protein: CASSPETGYRSYNEQFF. The variable domain in full, with the rest retrieved from reference TRBV9 and TRBJ2-1, is DSGVTQTPKHLITATGQRVTLRCSPRSGDLSVYWYQQSLDQGLQFLIQYYNGEERAKGNILERFSAQQFPDLHSELNLSSLELGDSALYFCASSPETGYRSYNEQFFGPGTRLTVL.

The chain employs TRBV5-1 and TRBJ1-2, with a tentative D call TRBD1 (5 bases). CDR1 and CDR2 (germline): SGHRS, YFSETQ. Trimming cost V 0 bases and J 6 bases, with 12 bases left between them. This CDR3 has 14 residues. The CDR3 coding sequence is TGCGCCAGCAGCTTGGCCAGGGTTGGTGATGGCTACACCTTC. It codes for CASSLARVGDGYTF.

V is TRBV7-2 and J is TRBJ1-2; D uncertain. There are 12 residues in the CDR3. V shed 4 bases and J shed 5 bases, with 8 bases lying between them. The germline gives CDR1 SGHTA, CDR2 FQGNSA. DNA of the CDR3: TGTGCCAGCAGCTCCTTAACGTATGGCTACACCTTC. This translates into CASSSLTYGYTF.

This chain connects TRBV5-8 to TRBJ2-2; no clear D. In germline, CDR1 is SGHTS, CDR2 YDEGEE. The CDR3 is 11 residues long. Trimming took 0 bases from V and 12 from J, leaving 6 bases between them. The CDR3 region is CASSLAKKLFF. The CDR3 DNA sequence: TGTGCCAGCAGCTTGGCCAAGAAGCTGTTTTTT.

The rearrangement uses TRBV7-8 and TRBJ2-5; 9 bases match TRBD2. The CDR3 length is 15 residues. J was trimmed by 5 bases and V by 1 base; bases with no gene match: 5. Germline V gene data show CDR1 as SGHVS and CDR2 as FQNEAQ. For the CDR3, the DNA is TGTGCCAGCAGCTTAGGAAGCGGGGGGCCGGAGACCCAGTACTTC. Protein product: CASSLGSGGPETQYF. The full variable domain, rest sourced from reference TRBV7-8 and TRBJ2-5, is GAGVSQSPRYKVAKRGQDVALRCDPISGHVSLFWYQQALGQGPEFLTYFQNEAQLDKSGLPSDRFFAERPEGSVSTLKIQRTQQEDSAVYLCASSLGSGGPETQYFGPGTRLLVL.